This TCR beta chain derives from a study of cytomegalovirus exposure and HLA in healthy donors. General study findings and limits: Judged likely to be a sequencing artifact was a cluster of highly shared sequence variants.

Each donor's status was that of a healthy bone marrow donor. The CDR3 has 14 residues. The V gene end was trimmed by 3 bases and the J gene end by 10 bases; junction bases not matched to a gene: 8. Germline assignment: CDR1 LNHDA and CDR2 SQIVND (reference sequence). In the PCR, 60 Vbeta and 13 Jbeta primers were used. Libraries were prepared by immunoSEQ multiplex PCR; TCRdb keeps only in-frame clonotypes and omits some of them. The sample holds around 170,000 clones, roughly 76% seen once. In the case of this clone: The target antigen is unknown.

This sequence joins TRBV19 and TRBJ2-1, with 8 bases aligning to TRBD2. Sequenced sample: PBMCs. This TCR came from a man aged 40-49 years in good health and CMV-seropositive. This CDR3 reads CASSMGTSSWEQFF. The CDR3, as DNA: TGTGCCAGTAGTATGGGGACTAGTTCGTGGGAGCAGTTCTTC.